The 4 T cell receptor beta chains below come from one sample, sequenced in a study of T-cell reconstitution after alpha-beta-depleted transplantation in children. The TCRbeta library incorporated unique molecular identifiers. One entry per CDR3 protein, called by TCRdb with MiXCR from the PCR reads. The sample lists around 370,000 distinct CDR3 sequences, 9% to 12% occurring once. The material sequenced was PBMCs from the stem cell graft donor, taken from the stem cell graft. The receptors originated from a human donor who donated a stem cell graft to a child with acute lymphoblastic leukemia.

The chain combines TRBV28 with TRBJ1-2, with 10 bases identical to TRBD1. Germline lookup yields CDR1 MDHEN and CDR2 SYDVKM. The CDR3 totals 14 residues. After removal of 4 bases from V and 4 bases from J, the junction contained 3 bases not matched to a gene. CDR3 amino acids: CASSSGQGFYGYTF. The CDR3 nucleotides read TGTGCCAGCAGTTCGGGACAGGGGTTCTATGGCTACACCTTC.

The table lists this clonotype with a count of one. The V gene is TRBV6-1, the J gene TRBJ2-1, with TRBD2 identical over 7 bases. The trim removed 7 bases at V and 2 bases at J, leaving 8 bases unmatched. Per germline, CDR1 MNHNS and CDR2 SASEGT. The length of the CDR3 is 15 residues. In nucleotides, the CDR3 is TGTGCCAGCAACAGCGGGATCGGCGCCTACAATGAGCAGTTCTTC. Residues: CASNSGIGAYNEQFF.

This clonotype was detected only a few times. The V and J genes are TRBV7-2 and TRBJ2-7; TRBD1 matches at 7 bases. The CDR3 covers 14 residues. CDR1 is SGHTA and CDR2 is FQGNSA in the germline V gene. V shed 5 bases, J shed 0 bases, and the junction held 4 bases outside the gene matches. The CDR3 is CASSAWDSSYEQYF. CDR3 nucleotides: TGTGCCAGCAGCGCCTGGGACAGCTCCTACGAGCAGTACTTC. Combining the CDR3 with reference TRBV7-2 and TRBJ2-7 gives the whole variable domain GAGVSQSPSNKVTEKGKDVELRCDPISGHTALYWYRQSLGQGLEFLIYFQGNSAPDKSGLPSDRFSAERTGGSVSTLTIQRTQQEDSAVYLCASSAWDSSYEQYFGPGTRLTVT.

This clonotype was seen only once. This sequence joins TRBV20-1 and TRBJ2-1; no firm D call. Germline CDR1 is DFQATT and CDR2 is SNEGSKA (reference sequence). The CDR3 is made up of 12 amino acids. Between the trimmed V and J ends, which lost 0 bases and 10 bases, there was a span of 10 bases. The CDR3 nucleotides read TGCAGTGCTAGAGAGGGTGGGCGAGAGCAGTTCTTC. Translation gives CSAREGGREQFF.